This T cell receptor beta chain was identified in a study of CD8+CD57+ T cells in acquired aplastic anemia. Profiles of TCR beta VDJ and CDR3 were generated from a genomic DNA template. TCRdb re-derived calls from the reads in MiXCR, one entry per CDR3 protein. The sample yields 150,000 to 200,000 distinct CDR3 sequences, about half seen once. Patients picked for sequencing had shown CD8+CD57+ cell expansion detected by flow cytometry. This clonotype was seen ten or more times. This CDR3 contains 15 residues. The J segment lost 4 bases and the V segment lost 6 bases, leaving 11 bases of the junction unmatched. Germline CDR1 reads SQVTM; CDR2 reads ANQGSEA.

The chain links TRBV29-1 to TRBJ2-5; 10 bases are a match to TRBD2. The sequence derives from a human donor with aplastic anemia. Specimen: sorted CD4+, CD8+, or CD8+CD57+ T cells (not recorded which) from PBMCs. The CDR3 DNA reads TGCAGCGTCGGGGCTAGCGGGGGTTTAGGAGAGACCCAGTACTTC. This translates into CSVGASGGLGETQYF.